Each of the 12 T cell receptor beta chains below was sequenced from the same sample in a study of blood T cells in healthy people across ages. Through a sample-barcoded 5' primer and a J-beta primer mix, a second PCR was run for roughly 6 to 12 cycles. TCRdb re-analysed the 5' RACE reads in MiXCR, keeping a single row per CDR3 protein. The sample lists about a million distinct CDR3 sequences; around two fifths were seen once. The sample was blood. These receptors all stem from a man younger than 30 in good health.

The chain employs TRBV2 and TRBJ2-5, with 9 positions matching TRBD2. The ends lost 4 bases at V and 2 bases at J; junction bases unmatched: 8. The CDR3 length is 16 residues. Germline loops: CDR1 SNHLY, CDR2 FYNNEI. The CDR3 nucleotides are TGTGCCAGCAGTGGATTAGCGGGGGCGAGGCAAGAGACCCAGTACTTC. Protein sequence: CASSGLAGARQETQYF.

The chain combines TRBV5-1 with TRBJ2-7; D call uncertain. V gave up 0 bases and J gave up 3 bases, with 10 bases separating them. Germline lookup yields CDR1 SGHRS and CDR2 YFSETQ. This CDR3 has 14 amino acids. The CDR3 bases are TGCGCCAGCAGCTTGGGGACCCTCGACTACGAGCAGTACTTC. Protein sequence: CASSLGTLDYEQYF.

This CDR3 reads CASSLGTGEHTQYF. The CDR3 bases are TGCGCCAGCAGCCTAGGGACAGGGGAGCATACGCAGTATTTT. The chain is built from TRBV5-1 and TRBJ2-3; 10 bases align to TRBD1. The CDR3 totals 14 residues. The ends lost 4 bases at V and 7 bases at J; junction bases unmatched: 6. Germline V gives CDR1 SGHRS, CDR2 YFSETQ.

This clonotype occurred a few times. The chain recombines TRBV7-2 with TRBJ2-1; TRBD2 might be the D (5 bases). Germline V gene lookup returns CDR1 SGHTA and CDR2 FQGNSA. V dropped 1 base and J dropped 6 bases, with 10 bases sitting between them. The CDR3 runs 14 residues. The CDR3 region has the DNA TGTGCCAGCAGCTTAGTTGGGAGTTTCAATGAGCAGTTCTTC. Translating gives CASSLVGSFNEQFF.

This clonotype was counted only a few times. The chain employs TRBV9 and TRBJ2-7; D possibly corresponds to TRBD1 (5 bases). The CDR3 contains 15 residues. The germline CDR1 and CDR2 sequences are SGDLS and YYNGEE. The V and J ends lost 0 bases and 1 base respectively, with 11 bases between them. The CDR3 here is CASSVGQGESYEQYF. CDR3 coding DNA: TGTGCCAGCAGCGTAGGGCAGGGTGAGTCCTACGAGCAGTACTTC.

The V and J genes are TRBV6-2 or TRBV6-3 and TRBJ2-3; 9 nucleotides align to TRBD1. V trimming: 0 bases; J trimming: 4 bases; junction bases outside the gene matches: 5. The CDR3 is 16 residues long. The germline gives CDR1 MNHEY, CDR2 SVGEGT. The CDR3 DNA reads TGTGCCAGCAGTTACTCGGGACAGGGAATTGCAGATACGCAGTATTTT. It is translated as CASSYSGQGIADTQYF.

In its sample, this clonotype was seen a few times. The chain links TRBV29-1 to TRBJ1-2, with 9 positions matching TRBD1. CDR1 and CDR2 (germline): SQVTM, ANQGSEA. The CDR3 spans 13 residues. The junction had 7 bases not matched to a gene; V was cut back by 7 bases and J by 4 bases. This chain's CDR3 is CSDRDRVTYGYTF. CDR3 nucleotide sequence: TGCAGCGACCGGGACAGGGTGACCTATGGCTACACCTTC.

This chain connects TRBV9 to TRBJ1-2, with 7 nucleotides matching TRBD1. This CDR3 comprises 15 residues. Losses at the gene ends were 4 bases for V and 9 bases for J; bases not matched to a gene: 15. Germline-derived CDR1 and CDR2 are SGDLS and YYNGEE. CDR3 in amino acids: CASSPRSTGRFSYTF. CDR3 bases: TGTGCCAGCAGCCCACGATCGACAGGGAGATTTAGCTACACCTTC.

CDR3 protein: CSARRVGTSHNEQFF. CDR3 DNA sequence: TGCAGTGCTAGACGCGTGGGGACTAGCCACAATGAGCAGTTCTTC. V and J are TRBV20-1 and TRBJ2-1; TRBD2 agrees at 9 bases. V lost 2 bases, J lost 5 bases, and 7 bases stayed unmatched. This CDR3 spans 15 amino acids. Looked up from germline, CDR1 is DFQATT and CDR2 is SNEGSKA (reference sequence).

The chain couples TRBV7-2 to TRBJ1-5; TRBD1 matches at 8 bases. With 2 bases clipped from V and 4 bases from J, the junction kept 4 bases outside the gene matches. From germline, CDR1 is SGHTA and CDR2 FQGNSA. This CDR3 is 15 amino acids long. The CDR3 reads CASSLLTGVNQPQHF. CDR3 in DNA: TGTGCCAGCAGCTTACTGACAGGGGTTAATCAGCCCCAGCATTTT.

This sequence joins TRBV6-5 and TRBJ2-4; D is possibly TRBD2 (5 bases). This CDR3 has 12 amino acids. Between the trimmed V and J ends, which lost 4 bases and 7 bases, there was a span of 8 bases. Per germline, CDR1 MNHEY and CDR2 SVGAGI. The CDR3 region is CASSSPGNIQYF. CDR3 coding DNA: TGTGCCAGCAGTTCCCCGGGGAACATTCAGTACTTC.

The rearrangement joins TRBV4-3 to TRBJ2-3; D unclear. From germline, CDR1 is LGHNA and CDR2 YSLEER. V was trimmed by 4 bases and J by 6 bases, leaving 17 bases between them. The CDR3 covers 15 residues. CDR3 amino acids: CASSPLEAESDTQYF. The CDR3 coding sequence is TGCGCCAGCAGCCCCCTCGAGGCCGAGTCGGATACGCAGTATTTT.